This section outlines one T cell receptor beta chain sequence together with its context. The antigen remains undetermined. Libraries were prepared by immunoSEQ multiplex PCR; TCRdb keeps only in-frame clonotypes and omits some of them. The table shows about 68,000 clones, with more than 70% occurring only once. The data belong to a study of chemoradiotherapy in HPV16-positive cancers. Findings of the study overall: Candidate HPV-specific clones and E7-related TCR motifs grew in tumor during treatment.

Trimming removed 3 bases at V and 0 bases at J, with 6 bases between. This CDR3 spans 14 amino acids. The germline V gene encodes CDR1 SQVTM and CDR2 ANQGSEA. Here the sequenced sample was blood, taken from a patient who underwent chemoradiotherapy. The receptor comes from a human donor with HPV-associated anogenital cancer. The chain recombines TRBV29-1 with TRBJ2-6; D is unresolved. CDR3 sequence reads: CSVEDNSGANVLTF. Written as DNA, the CDR3 is TGCAGCGTTGAGGATAACTCTGGGGCCAACGTCCTGACTTTC.